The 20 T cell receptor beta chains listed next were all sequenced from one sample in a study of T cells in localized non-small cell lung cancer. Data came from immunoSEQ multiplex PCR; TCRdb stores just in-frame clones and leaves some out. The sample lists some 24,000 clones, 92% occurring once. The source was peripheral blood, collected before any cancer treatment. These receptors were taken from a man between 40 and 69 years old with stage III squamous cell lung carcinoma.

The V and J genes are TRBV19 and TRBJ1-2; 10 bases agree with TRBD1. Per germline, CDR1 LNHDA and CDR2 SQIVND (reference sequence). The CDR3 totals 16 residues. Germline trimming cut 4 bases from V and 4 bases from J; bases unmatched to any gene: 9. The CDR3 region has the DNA TGTGCCAGTAGTAAAACCGGGACAGGGGACGCCTATGGCTACACCTTC. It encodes CASSKTGTGDAYGYTF.

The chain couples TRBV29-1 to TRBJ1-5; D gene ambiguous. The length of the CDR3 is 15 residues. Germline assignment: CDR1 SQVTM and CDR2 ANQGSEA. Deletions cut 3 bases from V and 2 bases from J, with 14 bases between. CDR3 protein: CSVDTRDGGNQPQHF. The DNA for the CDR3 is TGCAGCGTTGACACGCGGGATGGTGGCAATCAGCCCCAGCATTTT.

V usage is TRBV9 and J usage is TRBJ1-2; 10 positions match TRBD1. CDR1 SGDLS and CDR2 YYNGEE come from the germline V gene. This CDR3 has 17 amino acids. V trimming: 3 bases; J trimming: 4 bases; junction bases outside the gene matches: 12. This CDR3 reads CASSDPRDRGKGYGYTF. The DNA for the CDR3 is TGTGCCAGCAGCGATCCCCGGGACAGGGGAAAGGGCTATGGCTACACCTTC.

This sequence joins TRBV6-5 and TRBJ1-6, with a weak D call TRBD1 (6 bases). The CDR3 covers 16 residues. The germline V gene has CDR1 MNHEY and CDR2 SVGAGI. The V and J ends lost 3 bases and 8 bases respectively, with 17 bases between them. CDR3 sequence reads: CASSYGSSRGDSPLHF. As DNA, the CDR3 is TGTGCCAGCAGTTATGGTTCAAGCAGGGGCGATTCACCCCTCCACTTT.

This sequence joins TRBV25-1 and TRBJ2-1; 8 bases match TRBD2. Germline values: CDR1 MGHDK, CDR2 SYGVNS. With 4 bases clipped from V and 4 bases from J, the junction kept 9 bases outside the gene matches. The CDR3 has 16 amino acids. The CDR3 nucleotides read TGTGCCAGCAGTGGGGTGAGCGGGAGAGGTTACAATGAGCAGTTCTTC. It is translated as CASSGVSGRGYNEQFF.

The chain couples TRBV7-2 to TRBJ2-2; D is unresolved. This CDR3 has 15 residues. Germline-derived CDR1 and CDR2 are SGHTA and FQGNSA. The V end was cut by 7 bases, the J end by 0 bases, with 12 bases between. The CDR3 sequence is CASNPNLANTGELFF. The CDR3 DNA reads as TGTGCCAGCAACCCGAACCTAGCGAACACCGGGGAGCTGTTTTTT.

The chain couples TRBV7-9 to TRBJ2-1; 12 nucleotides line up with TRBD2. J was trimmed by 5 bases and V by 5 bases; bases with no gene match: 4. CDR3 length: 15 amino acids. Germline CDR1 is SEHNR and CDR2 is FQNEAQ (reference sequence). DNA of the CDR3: TGTGCCAGCAGCCTGGGACTAGCGGGTAACAATGAGCAGTTCTTC. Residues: CASSLGLAGNNEQFF.

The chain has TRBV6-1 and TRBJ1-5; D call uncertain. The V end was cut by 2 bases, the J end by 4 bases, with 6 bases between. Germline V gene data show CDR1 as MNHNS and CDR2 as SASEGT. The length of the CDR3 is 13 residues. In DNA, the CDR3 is TGTGCCAGCAGTGAACCGGGGAATCAGCCCCAGCATTTT. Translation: CASSEPGNQPQHF.

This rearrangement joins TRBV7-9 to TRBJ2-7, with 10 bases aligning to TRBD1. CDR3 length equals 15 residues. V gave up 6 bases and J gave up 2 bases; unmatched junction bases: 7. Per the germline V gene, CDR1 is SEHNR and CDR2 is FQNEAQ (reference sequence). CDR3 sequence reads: CASRHDRGPTYEQYF. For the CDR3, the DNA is TGTGCCAGCAGACACGACAGGGGGCCCACCTACGAGCAGTACTTC.

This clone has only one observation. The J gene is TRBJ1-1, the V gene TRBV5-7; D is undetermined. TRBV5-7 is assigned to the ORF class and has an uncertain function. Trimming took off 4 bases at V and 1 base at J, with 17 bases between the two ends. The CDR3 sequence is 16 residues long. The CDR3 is CASSHKDGGSNTEAFF. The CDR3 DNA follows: TGTGCCAGCAGCCATAAGGACGGAGGGTCGAACACTGAAGCTTTCTTT.

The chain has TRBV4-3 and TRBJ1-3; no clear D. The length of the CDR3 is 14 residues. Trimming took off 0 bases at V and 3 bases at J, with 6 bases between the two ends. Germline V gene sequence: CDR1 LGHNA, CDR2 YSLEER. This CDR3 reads CASSQERGGNTIYF. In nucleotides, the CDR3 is TGCGCCAGCAGCCAAGAACGAGGTGGAAACACCATATATTTT.

The CDR3 DNA follows: TGTGCCTGGAGTGTACCGACAGGGGGGTGGGCAGGCGCTGAAGCTTTCTTT. Amino acids: CAWSVPTGGWAGAEAFF. The chain combines TRBV30 with TRBJ1-1; TRBD1 aligns across 9 bases. The germline V gene has CDR1 GTSNPN and CDR2 SVGIG (reference sequence). The CDR3 consists of 17 residues. The J segment lost 6 bases and the V segment lost 0 bases, leaving 14 bases of the junction unmatched.

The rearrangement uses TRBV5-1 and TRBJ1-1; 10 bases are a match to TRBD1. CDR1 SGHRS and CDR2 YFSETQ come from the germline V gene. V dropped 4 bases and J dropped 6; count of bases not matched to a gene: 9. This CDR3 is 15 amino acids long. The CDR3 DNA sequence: TGCGCCAGCAGCGGAGTCGGACAGGGGGGAGCTGAAGCTTTCTTT. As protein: CASSGVGQGGAEAFF.

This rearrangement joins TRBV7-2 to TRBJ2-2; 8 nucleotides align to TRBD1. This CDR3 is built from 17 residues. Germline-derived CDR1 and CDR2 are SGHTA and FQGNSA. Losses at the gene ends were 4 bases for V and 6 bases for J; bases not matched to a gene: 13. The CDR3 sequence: CASSWNRDRSRAGELFF. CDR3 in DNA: TGTGCCAGCAGCTGGAACCGGGACAGGAGTCGGGCCGGGGAGCTGTTTTTT. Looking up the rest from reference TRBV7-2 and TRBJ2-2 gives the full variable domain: GAGVSQSPSNKVTEKGKDVELRCDPISGHTALYWYRQSLGQGLEFLIYFQGNSAPDKSGLPSDRFSAERTGGSVSTLTIQRTQQEDSAVYLCASSWNRDRSRAGELFFGEGSRLTVL.

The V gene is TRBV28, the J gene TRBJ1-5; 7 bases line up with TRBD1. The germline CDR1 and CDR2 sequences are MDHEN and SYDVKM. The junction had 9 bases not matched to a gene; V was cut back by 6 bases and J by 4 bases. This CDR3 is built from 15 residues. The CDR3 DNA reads TGTGCCAGCAGCTCAGGGGGGCCGGGTAATCAGCCCCAGCATTTT. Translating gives CASSSGGPGNQPQHF.

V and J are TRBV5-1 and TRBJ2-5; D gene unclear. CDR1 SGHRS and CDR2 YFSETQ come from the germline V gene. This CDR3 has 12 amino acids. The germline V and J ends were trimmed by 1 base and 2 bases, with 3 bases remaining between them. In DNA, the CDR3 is TGCGCCAGCAGCTTGCAGCAAGAGACCCAGTACTTC. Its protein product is CASSLQQETQYF.

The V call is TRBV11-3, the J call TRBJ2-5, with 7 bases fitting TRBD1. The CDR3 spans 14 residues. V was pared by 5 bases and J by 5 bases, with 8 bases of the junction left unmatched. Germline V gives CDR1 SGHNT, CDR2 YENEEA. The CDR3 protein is CASSLRGGEETQYF. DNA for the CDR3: TGTGCCAGCAGCCTAAGAGGGGGCGAGGAGACCCAGTACTTC.

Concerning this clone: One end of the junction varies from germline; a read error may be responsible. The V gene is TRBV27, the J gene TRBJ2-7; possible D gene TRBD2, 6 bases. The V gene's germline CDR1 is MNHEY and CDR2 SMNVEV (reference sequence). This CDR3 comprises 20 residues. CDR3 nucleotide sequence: TGTGCCATCGCCCCGGGAGAGCAACCCCTTGGCTTGAAAAACTCCAACGAGCAGTACTTC. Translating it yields CAIAPGEQPLGLKNSNEQYF.

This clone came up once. CDR3 in DNA: TGCAGCGTTGGCTCAACAGGCACGGCTAATGAAAAACTGTTTTTT. Its translation: CSVGSTGTANEKLFF. This chain connects TRBV29-1 to TRBJ1-4; tentatively, D is TRBD1 (5 bases). The ends were cut back, 4 bases at V and 3 bases at J, with 15 bases in the middle. The germline gives CDR1 SQVTM, CDR2 ANQGSEA. CDR3 size: 15 residues. The full variable domain, completed using reference TRBV29-1 and TRBJ1-4, is SAVISQKPSRDICQRGTSLTIQCQVDSQVTMMFWYRQQPGQSLTLIATANQGSEATYESGFVIDKFPISRPNLTFSTLTVSNMSPEDSSIYLCSVGSTGTANEKLFFGSGTQLSVL.

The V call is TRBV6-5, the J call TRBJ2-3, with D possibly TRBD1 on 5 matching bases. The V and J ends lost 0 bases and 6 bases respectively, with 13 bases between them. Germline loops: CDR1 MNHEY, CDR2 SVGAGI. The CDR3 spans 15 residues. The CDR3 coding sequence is TGTGCCAGCAGTTACTCTGGCCTAAGGGGCGATACGCAGTATTTT. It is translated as CASSYSGLRGDTQYF.